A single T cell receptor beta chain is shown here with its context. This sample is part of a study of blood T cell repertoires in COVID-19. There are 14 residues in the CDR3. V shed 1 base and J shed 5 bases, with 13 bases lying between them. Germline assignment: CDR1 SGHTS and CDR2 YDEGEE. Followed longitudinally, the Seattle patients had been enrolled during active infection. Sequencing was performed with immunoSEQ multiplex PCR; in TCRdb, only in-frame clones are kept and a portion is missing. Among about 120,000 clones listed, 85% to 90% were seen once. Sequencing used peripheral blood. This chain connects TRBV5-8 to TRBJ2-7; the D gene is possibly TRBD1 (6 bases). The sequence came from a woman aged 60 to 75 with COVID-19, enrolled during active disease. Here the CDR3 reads CASSLLRGYHEQYF. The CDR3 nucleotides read TGTGCCAGCAGCTTGCTCAGGGGCTACCACGAGCAGTACTTC.